Listed here are 28 T cell receptor beta chains from one sample, sequenced in a study of blood T cells in healthy people across ages. A sample-barcoded 5' primer and a J-beta primer mix were used in a second PCR of roughly 6 to 11 cycles. MiXCR was run by TCRdb on the 5' RACE reads, yielding one entry per CDR3 protein. The sample holds around 700,000 distinct CDR3 sequences, roughly 25% seen once. The same data also contributed to another study, on T cells of mothers and their children.

Sequenced material: blood. The receptors originated from a boy aged 5-17 years in good health.

The chain has TRBV10-3 and TRBJ2-7; TRBD2 agrees at 8 bases. V gave up 11 bases and J gave up 4 bases; unmatched junction bases: 10. This CDR3 has 13 amino acids. Germline-derived CDR1 and CDR2 are ENHRY and SYGVKD. CDR3 residues: CAVKSGGSYEQYF. The DNA for the CDR3 is TGTGCCGTCAAGTCGGGGGGGTCGTACGAGCAGTACTTC.

The sample holds a few counts of this clonotype. This chain joins TRBV27 and TRBJ2-6; unclear D gene. Trimming removed 2 bases at V and 3 bases at J, with 8 bases between. The CDR3 spans 15 residues. Germline CDR1 is MNHEY and CDR2 is SMNVEV (reference sequence). CDR3 nucleotide sequence: TGTGCCAGCAGTTTAACGCGTGGTGGGGCCAACGTCCTGACTTTC. Its protein is CASSLTRGGANVLTF.

DNA of the CDR3: TGTGCCAGCAGTGAGGGACAGAGTAGCAATCAGCCCCAGCATTTT. Amino acids: CASSEGQSSNQPQHF. The chain recombines TRBV2 with TRBJ1-5; TRBD1 agrees at 7 bases. V shed 3 bases, J shed 0 bases, and the junction held 2 bases outside the gene matches. The V gene's germline CDR1 is SNHLY and CDR2 FYNNEI. The CDR3 length is 15 residues. Looking up the rest from reference TRBV2 and TRBJ1-5 gives the full variable domain: EPEVTQTPSHQVTQMGQEVILRCVPISNHLYFYWYRQILGQKVEFLVSFYNNEISEKSEIFDDQFSVERPDGSNFTLKIRSTKLEDSAMYFCASSEGQSSNQPQHFGDGTRLSIL.

CDR3 coding DNA: TGTGCCATCCAAACCACAGGGTACACTGAAGCTTTCTTT. It codes for CAIQTTGYTEAFF. This sequence joins TRBV12-3 or TRBV12-4 and TRBJ1-1; tentatively, D is TRBD1 (6 bases). The CDR3 covers 13 residues. Trimming shortened V by 10 bases and J by 3 bases, and 15 bases separated the two germline ends.

This clonotype was picked up a small number of times. CDR3 residues: CAISDQRAINEQFF. For the CDR3, the DNA is TGTGCCATCAGTGACCAGCGGGCCATAAATGAGCAGTTCTTC. The chain uses TRBV10-3 and TRBJ2-1, with TRBD2 as a possible D gene (6 bases). CDR3 length: 14 amino acids. Germline V gives CDR1 ENHRY, CDR2 SYGVKD. The germline V and J ends were trimmed by 3 bases and 7 bases, with 13 bases remaining between them.

The chain is built from TRBV6-5 and TRBJ1-2; D not certain. V was clipped by 7 bases and J by 4 bases, with 13 bases between them. The CDR3 length is 13 residues. Per germline, CDR1 MNHEY and CDR2 SVGAGI. CDR3 region: CASTQASFYGYTF. CDR3 sequence (DNA): TGTGCCAGCACCCAAGCGAGTTTCTATGGCTACACCTTC.

This clonotype came up a few times. The chain recombines TRBV12-3 or TRBV12-4 with TRBJ1-4; the D gene is possibly TRBD1 (6 bases). V lost 6 bases to trimming and J lost 7 bases, with 15 bases between them. CDR3 size: 14 residues. Here the CDR3 reads CASSSNREGEKLFF. The CDR3 nucleotides are TGTGCCAGCAGCAGTAACAGGGAAGGTGAAAAACTGTTTTTT.

This clonotype was seen a handful of times. The V gene is TRBV2, the J gene TRBJ2-2, with D maybe TRBD2 (6 bases). The CDR3 has 14 residues. V was trimmed by 4 bases and J by 8 bases, leaving 14 bases between them. Germline loops: CDR1 SNHLY, CDR2 FYNNEI. The CDR3 region is CASSGLAAQGELFF. The CDR3 region has the DNA TGTGCCAGCAGTGGATTAGCGGCTCAAGGGGAGCTGTTTTTT.

This clonotype was observed a handful of times. The chain carries TRBV15 and TRBJ2-2, with D hard to call. With 4 bases removed from V and 6 bases from J, the gap between germline ends came to 9 bases. The CDR3 is 13 amino acids. Germline assignment: CDR1 LNHNV and CDR2 YYDKDF (reference sequence). The DNA of the CDR3 is TGTGCCACCAGCAAAAATGGGGCCGGGGAGCTGTTTTTT. It translates to CATSKNGAGELFF.

This clonotype has ten or more counts. The chain employs TRBV29-1 and TRBJ2-4, with D tentatively TRBD1 (5 bases). The germline gives CDR1 SQVTM, CDR2 ANQGSEA. The CDR3 spans 11 residues. V lost 6 bases to trimming and J lost 6 bases, with 9 bases between them. The DNA of the CDR3 is TGCAGCGTGGGCCAGGGAAACATTCAGTACTTC. Protein product: CSVGQGNIQYF. The full variable domain, rest sourced from reference TRBV29-1 and TRBJ2-4, is SAVISQKPSRDICQRGTSLTIQCQVDSQVTMMFWYRQQPGQSLTLIATANQGSEATYESGFVIDKFPISRPNLTFSTLTVSNMSPEDSSIYLCSVGQGNIQYFGAGTRLSVL.

The V call is TRBV3-1, the J call TRBJ2-5; TRBD2 might be the D (6 bases). The CDR3 runs 17 residues. V lost 1 base to trimming and J lost 5 bases, with 20 bases between them. The germline gives CDR1 LGHDT, CDR2 YNNKEL (reference sequence). The CDR3 reads CASSQGGAGRGPETQYF. The DNA for the CDR3 is TGTGCCAGCAGCCAAGGGGGTGCGGGGCGAGGGCCCGAGACCCAGTACTTC.

This clonotype was seen a handful of times. The chain is built from TRBV20-1 and TRBJ2-5, with D unclear. The J call may be wrong; the DNA end is better matched by TRBJ2-1. From germline, CDR1 is DFQATT and CDR2 SNEGSKA (reference sequence). This CDR3 region has 11 residues. CDR3 sequence: CSASHYNEQFF. The CDR3 DNA is TGCAGTGCTAGCCACTACAATGAGCAGTTCTTC.

V usage is TRBV6-2 or TRBV6-3 and J usage is TRBJ2-5, with 9 bases lining up with TRBD2. The germline gives CDR1 MNHEY, CDR2 SVGEGT. This CDR3 is built from 18 residues. V shed 2 bases and J 2 bases; nucleotides not matched to a gene: 12. The chain's CDR3 is CASSYHNPGLAAQETQYF. The CDR3 bases are TGTGCCAGCAGTTACCATAATCCGGGACTAGCAGCTCAAGAGACCCAGTACTTC.

This clonotype was seen more than once but under ten times. The rearrangement joins TRBV7-9 to TRBJ2-1; TRBD2 matches 12 bases. The CDR3 runs to 13 residues. V lost 5 bases and J lost 10; bases outside the gene matches: 3. Germline-derived CDR1 and CDR2 are SEHNR and FQNEAQ (reference sequence). CDR3 sequence: CASSQGTSGEQFF. CDR3 nucleotides: TGTGCCAGCAGCCAGGGGACTAGCGGGGAGCAGTTCTTC.

This clonotype occurred once. The V call is TRBV21-1, the J call TRBJ2-5; the tabulated D call, TRBD1, remains unverified against the DNA. The DNA end lines up better with TRBJ2-7; the J call may be wrong. TRBV21-1 is a documented pseudogene. The CDR3 is 16 residues long. The CDR3 sequence is CDDSGQQGLSLREQYF. In DNA form, the CDR3 reads TGCGATGATAGTGGACAGCAAGGGCTTTCACTTCGCGAGCAGTACTTC.

V is TRBV9 and J is TRBJ2-5; 11 bases are a match to TRBD2. This CDR3 is 15 amino acids long. CDR1 is SGDLS and CDR2 is YYNGEE in the germline V gene. V dropped 4 bases and J dropped 4; count of bases not matched to a gene: 6. The CDR3: CASSTTGLAVETQYF. Written as DNA, the CDR3 is TGTGCCAGCAGCACCACGGGACTAGCGGTAGAGACCCAGTACTTC.

The rearrangement links TRBV4-2 to TRBJ2-5; 10 nucleotides line up with TRBD2. The J call may be wrong; the DNA end is better matched by TRBJ2-1. The germline CDR1 and CDR2 sequences are LGHNA and YNFKEQ. This CDR3 spans 16 amino acids. The DNA of the CDR3 is TGTGCCAGCACCAGGGGGGAACTAGCGGGGTGGAATGAGCAGTTCTTC. This codes for CASTRGELAGWNEQFF.

The rearrangement links TRBV28 to TRBJ2-5; D may be TRBD1 (6 bases). Near its end, the DNA agrees better with TRBJ2-7, so the J call may be wrong. Germline loops: CDR1 MDHEN, CDR2 SYDVKM. This CDR3 contains 15 residues. The CDR3 spells CASSRHGQLSYEQYF. The CDR3 DNA reads TGTGCCAGCAGTCGGCATGGACAGCTCTCCTACGAGCAGTACTTC.

This clonotype was picked up a small number of times. V is TRBV29-1 and J is TRBJ2-5; tentatively, D is TRBD1 (6 bases). The CDR3 runs to 12 residues. Between the trimmed V and J ends, which lost 5 bases and 4 bases, there was a span of 11 bases. Per germline, CDR1 SQVTM and CDR2 ANQGSEA. CDR3 sequence: CSVRTAPETQYF. CDR3 coding DNA: TGCAGCGTTCGGACAGCCCCAGAGACCCAGTACTTC.

With regard to this clonotype: At one of its ends the junction is not consistent with the germline gene, which may arise from a read error. The V gene is TRBV11-2, the J gene TRBJ2-7, with a possible D match to TRBD2 (6 bases). The germline gives CDR1 SGHAT, CDR2 FQNNGV. The CDR3 is 16 residues long. The CDR3 sequence is CASDPWDSGLGYEQYF. The CDR3, as DNA: TGCGCCAGCGACCCATGGGATAGCGGACTTGGGTACGAGCAGTACTTC.

The table lists this clonotype with a few counts. This chain links TRBV28 with TRBJ2-4; possible D gene TRBD2, 5 bases. Trimming took 3 bases from V and 2 from J, leaving 5 bases between them. From germline, CDR1 is MDHEN and CDR2 SYDVKM. The CDR3 sequence is 13 residues long. The DNA of the CDR3 is TGTGCCAGCAGTTTGACTACCAAAAACATTCAGTACTTC. It is translated as CASSLTTKNIQYF. Together with reference TRBV28 and TRBJ2-4, the CDR3 gives the full variable domain: DVKVTQSSRYLVKRTGEKVFLECVQDMDHENMFWYRQDPGLGLRLIYFSYDVKMKEKGDIPEGYSVSREKKERFSLILESASTNQTSMYLCASSLTTKNIQYFGAGTRLSVL.

Only a few counts were recorded for this clonotype. This sequence joins TRBV6-1 and TRBJ2-5, with a possible D match to TRBD2 (7 bases). Germline V gene lookup returns CDR1 MNHNS and CDR2 SASEGT. Trimming stripped 5 bases from V and 4 bases from J, with 23 bases between. This CDR3 contains 17 residues. The CDR3 reads CASSPGGGGAIGETQYF. CDR3 bases: TGTGCCAGCAGTCCTGGGGGAGGGGGGGCGATAGGAGAGACCCAGTACTTC.

V and J are TRBV6-1 and TRBJ2-1; D not resolved. The V gene lost 4 bases and the J gene lost 4 bases, with 14 bases spanning the gap. The CDR3 covers 15 residues. Germline CDR1 reads MNHNS; CDR2 reads SASEGT. CDR3: CASSVSASTYNEQFF. For the CDR3, the DNA is TGTGCCAGCAGTGTATCAGCGTCGACATACAATGAGCAGTTCTTC.

The chain recombines TRBV7-9 with TRBJ1-1; D gene unclear. Germline V gene sequence: CDR1 SEHNR, CDR2 FQNEAQ (reference sequence). V was cut by 5 bases and J by 12 bases, with 19 bases left in between. This CDR3 region has 13 residues. CDR3 amino acids: CASSPGFYGGTFF. CDR3 in DNA: TGTGCCAGCAGCCCGGGGTTCTACGGTGGGACTTTCTTT.

This clonotype was counted only a few times. The V and J genes are TRBV2 and TRBJ2-1, with no clear D. This CDR3 contains 14 residues. Germline V gene data show CDR1 as SNHLY and CDR2 as FYNNEI. V gave up 6 bases and J gave up 1 base, with 10 bases separating them. The chain's CDR3 is CASRGIRSYNEQFF. The DNA for the CDR3 is TGTGCCAGCAGAGGGATTCGATCCTACAATGAGCAGTTCTTC.

This clonotype was seen more than once but under ten times. The chain joins TRBV9 to TRBJ2-3, with D possibly being TRBD2 (6 bases). Trimming took off 0 bases at V and 0 bases at J, with 11 bases between the two ends. Germline V gives CDR1 SGDLS, CDR2 YYNGEE. CDR3 length: 16 residues. As DNA, the CDR3 is TGTGCCAGCAGCGTAGTGCTTGGGGGGAGCACAGATACGCAGTATTTT. It encodes CASSVVLGGSTDTQYF. Full variable domain (outside the CDR3, taken from reference TRBV9 and TRBJ2-3): DSGVTQTPKHLITATGQRVTLRCSPRSGDLSVYWYQQSLDQGLQFLIQYYNGEERAKGNILERFSAQQFPDLHSELNLSSLELGDSALYFCASSVVLGGSTDTQYFGPGTRLTVL.

The V gene is TRBV4-1, the J gene TRBJ2-5; TRBD1 matches at 8 bases. The DNA end is a closer match to TRBJ2-1, so the J assignment may be wrong. CDR1 MGHRA and CDR2 YSYEKL come from the germline V gene. This CDR3 is built from 14 residues. This chain's CDR3 is CASSQPGQGIAQFF. DNA for the CDR3: TGCGCCAGCAGCCAACCCGGACAGGGAATAGCGCAGTTCTTC.

The rearrangement links TRBV12-5 to TRBJ2-1, with D maybe TRBD1 (6 bases). This CDR3 is built from 20 residues. Germline V gene lookup returns CDR1 LGHNT and CDR2 FRNRAP. Trimming removed 5 bases at V and 8 bases at J, with 34 bases between. The CDR3 nucleotides are TGTGCTAGTGGTACCCGGACAGACTCCTCCAAAGAATTTAGTGGGGATGAGCAGTTCTTC. Translating gives CASGTRTDSSKEFSGDEQFF.